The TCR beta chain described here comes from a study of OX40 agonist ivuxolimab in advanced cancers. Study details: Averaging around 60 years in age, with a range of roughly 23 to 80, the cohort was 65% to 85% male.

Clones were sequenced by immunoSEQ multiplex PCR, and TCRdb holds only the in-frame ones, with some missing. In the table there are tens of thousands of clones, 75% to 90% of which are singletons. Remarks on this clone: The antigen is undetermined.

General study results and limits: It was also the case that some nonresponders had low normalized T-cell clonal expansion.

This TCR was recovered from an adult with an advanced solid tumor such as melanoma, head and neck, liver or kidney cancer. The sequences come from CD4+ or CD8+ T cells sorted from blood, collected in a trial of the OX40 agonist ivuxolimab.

In DNA, the CDR3 is TGTGCCAGCTTGATGGGGGATAGCAATCAGCCCCAGCATTTT. Its translation: CASLMGDSNQPQHF. This chain uses TRBV6-1 with TRBJ1-5; possible D gene TRBD1, 5 bases. There are 14 residues in the CDR3. Germline V CDR1 and CDR2: MNHNS, SASEGT. Trimming took 8 bases from V and 0 from J, leaving 11 bases between them.